These 15 T cell receptor beta chains were all obtained from the same sample, sequenced in a study of cytotoxic CD8 clonotypes in ibrutinib-treated CLL. The data were produced by immunoSEQ multiplex PCR, yet TCRdb's version contains in-frame clones alone and is incomplete. The profile shows tens of thousands of clones, around 53% of them singletons. Source: PBMCs, taken before ibrutinib treatment. These receptor sequences come from a human donor with chronic lymphocytic leukemia.

This chain links TRBV6-5 with TRBJ2-5; D gene ambiguous. V was pared by 0 bases and J by 0 bases, with 2 bases between. The germline V gene encodes CDR1 MNHEY and CDR2 SVGAGI. There are 13 residues in the CDR3. The chain's CDR3 is CASSYSYQETQYF. DNA for the CDR3: TGTGCCAGCAGTTACTCTTACCAAGAGACCCAGTACTTC.

This clone was seen repeatedly, ten times or more. The chain has TRBV7-9 and TRBJ1-1; D gene uncertain. This CDR3 contains 13 residues. Trimming pared 0 bases from V and 1 base from J, leaving 3 bases between. Germline V gene sequence: CDR1 SEHNR, CDR2 FQNEAQ (reference sequence). CDR3 amino acids: CASSLARNTEAFF. For the CDR3, the DNA is TGTGCCAGCAGCTTAGCAAGGAACACTGAAGCTTTCTTT.

The chain employs TRBV28 and TRBJ1-1; D gene uncertain. Trimming shortened V by 5 bases and J by 10 bases, and 17 bases separated the two germline ends. Germline CDR1 and CDR2: MDHEN and SYDVKM. This CDR3 has 13 residues. CDR3: CASSAFVGPPAFF. Here the CDR3 DNA reads TGTGCCAGCAGTGCATTTGTCGGACCCCCAGCTTTCTTT. Together with reference TRBV28 and TRBJ1-1, the CDR3 gives the full variable domain: DVKVTQSSRYLVKRTGEKVFLECVQDMDHENMFWYRQDPGLGLRLIYFSYDVKMKEKGDIPEGYSVSREKKERFSLILESASTNQTSMYLCASSAFVGPPAFFGQGTRLTVV.

The rearrangement uses TRBV7-2 and TRBJ1-1; no firm D call. This CDR3 contains 16 residues. CDR1 is SGHTA, CDR2 FQGNSA, per germline. Between the trimmed V and J ends, which lost 5 bases and 4 bases, there was a span of 20 bases. The chain's CDR3 is CASSDHRSQGGTEAFF. The DNA of the CDR3 is TGTGCCAGCAGCGACCACCGATCCCAAGGCGGCACTGAAGCTTTCTTT.

V usage is TRBV19 and J usage is TRBJ2-7, with 8 bases aligning to TRBD2. Germline trimming cut 1 base from V and 0 bases from J; bases unmatched to any gene: 2. This CDR3 is 15 amino acids long. Germline V lookup: CDR1 LNHDA, CDR2 SQIVND (reference sequence). The CDR3 sequence is CASSIAGGNSYEQYF. In nucleotides, the CDR3 is TGTGCCAGTAGTATAGCGGGGGGGAACTCCTACGAGCAGTACTTC.

V gene TRBV6-1 combines with J gene TRBJ1-5, with D unclear. The germline CDR1 and CDR2 sequences are MNHNS and SASEGT. The CDR3 is 15 residues long. V dropped 6 bases and J dropped 5 bases, with 17 bases sitting between them. The CDR3 region has the DNA TGTGCCAGCAGGAGAAGTTTCCCGTTGGATCAGCCCCAGCATTTT. Translation gives CASRRSFPLDQPQHF.

CDR3 region: CASSLAQGGGAETQYF. CDR3 bases: TGTGCCAGCAGCTTAGCGCAAGGCGGGGGGGCAGAGACCCAGTACTTC. The chain employs TRBV7-2 and TRBJ2-5; 9 positions match TRBD2. Germline lookup yields CDR1 SGHTA and CDR2 FQGNSA. V dropped 0 bases and J dropped 4; count of bases not matched to a gene: 6. CDR3 length equals 16 residues.

This clone has just a few counts. The gene calls are TRBV6-1 and TRBJ2-3; TRBD2 matches at 12 bases. The CDR3 is made up of 18 amino acids. CDR1 MNHNS and CDR2 SASEGT come from the germline V gene. V lost 1 base, J lost 2 bases, and 7 bases stayed unmatched. The CDR3 nucleotides are TGTGCCAGCAGTGAAGTTACTAGCGGGGGGTCCAACACAGATACGCAGTATTTT. Its translation is CASSEVTSGGSNTDTQYF.

The chain combines TRBV28 with TRBJ2-7; 7 nucleotides match TRBD1. The ends lost 1 base at V and 0 bases at J; junction bases unmatched: 9. Germline CDR1 and CDR2: MDHEN and SYDVKM. The CDR3 contains 17 residues. The CDR3 spells CASSLYGAGTVSYEQYF. Written as DNA, the CDR3 is TGTGCCAGCAGTTTATATGGGGCCGGGACAGTCTCCTACGAGCAGTACTTC.

The rearrangement joins TRBV9 to TRBJ1-1, with a tentative D call TRBD1 (5 bases). Germline-derived CDR1 and CDR2 are SGDLS and YYNGEE. This CDR3 has 17 residues. The V end was cut by 0 bases, the J end by 4 bases, with 19 bases between. CDR3 sequence (DNA): TGTGCCAGCAGCGTAGAAGTGGGCAGGGCCGGCGGCACTGAAGCTTTCTTT. Translating gives CASSVEVGRAGGTEAFF.

The rearrangement joins TRBV4-2 to TRBJ2-3; 7 bases align to TRBD2. Per germline, CDR1 LGHNA and CDR2 YNFKEQ. Germline trimming cut 0 bases from V and 0 bases from J; bases unmatched to any gene: 3. This CDR3 contains 16 residues. CDR3 DNA: TGTGCCAGCAGCCAAGAACGGCGGGGGAGCACAGATACGCAGTATTTT. This translates into CASSQERRGSTDTQYF.

The table lists this clone with a few counts. V and J are TRBV27 and TRBJ2-5; 9 nucleotides line up with TRBD2. This CDR3 region has 16 residues. From germline, CDR1 is MNHEY and CDR2 SMNVEV (reference sequence). V trimming: 6 bases; J trimming: 2 bases; junction bases outside the gene matches: 10. The CDR3: CASSQISGGYQETQYF. The DNA of the CDR3 is TGTGCCAGCAGCCAAATTAGCGGGGGATATCAAGAGACCCAGTACTTC.

V gene TRBV4-1 combines with J gene TRBJ2-7; tentatively, D is TRBD2 (5 bases). Germline CDR1 and CDR2: MGHRA and YSYEKL. Trimming left V 1 base short and J 13 bases short, with 17 bases between. The CDR3 is 13 residues long. This CDR3 is CASSQGEARGEYF. The CDR3 coding sequence is TGCGCCAGCAGCCAAGGAGAGGCCCGGGGAGAATACTTC.

In this sample, this clone turned up once. V gene TRBV7-3 combines with J gene TRBJ1-1; D remains ambiguous. This CDR3 has 13 residues. Trimming stripped 1 base from V and 2 bases from J, with 5 bases between. Germline CDR1 and CDR2: SGHTA and FQGTGA. CDR3 sequence reads: CASSLSQNTEAFF. The CDR3, as DNA: TGTGCCAGCAGCTTAAGCCAAAACACTGAAGCTTTCTTT.

This clone appeared a few times. The V call is TRBV6-1, the J call TRBJ1-5, with unresolved D. The CDR3 runs to 14 residues. Germline CDR1 is MNHNS and CDR2 is SASEGT. Trimming removed 2 bases from V and 2 bases from J, with 7 bases in between. Written as DNA, the CDR3 is TGTGCCAGCAGTGAATTTTGGGGCAATCAGCCCCAGCATTTT. Translated, it gives CASSEFWGNQPQHF.